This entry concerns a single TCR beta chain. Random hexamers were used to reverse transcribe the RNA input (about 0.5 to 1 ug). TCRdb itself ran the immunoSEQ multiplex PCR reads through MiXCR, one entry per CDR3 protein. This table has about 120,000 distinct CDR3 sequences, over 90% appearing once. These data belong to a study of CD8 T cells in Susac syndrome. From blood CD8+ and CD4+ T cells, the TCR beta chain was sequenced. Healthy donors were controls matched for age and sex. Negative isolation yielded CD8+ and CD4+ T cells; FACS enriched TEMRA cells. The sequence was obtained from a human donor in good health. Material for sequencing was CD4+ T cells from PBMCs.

The CDR3 sequence is CASSPRGSYNEQFF. The CDR3 nucleotides read TGTGCCAGCTCACCAAGGGGCAGTTACAATGAGCAGTTCTTC. V is TRBV18 and J is TRBJ2-1, with D maybe TRBD1 (5 bases). The germline V and J ends were trimmed by 2 bases and 4 bases, with 9 bases remaining between them. Germline-derived CDR1 and CDR2 are KGHSH and LQKENI. The CDR3 length is 14 residues.